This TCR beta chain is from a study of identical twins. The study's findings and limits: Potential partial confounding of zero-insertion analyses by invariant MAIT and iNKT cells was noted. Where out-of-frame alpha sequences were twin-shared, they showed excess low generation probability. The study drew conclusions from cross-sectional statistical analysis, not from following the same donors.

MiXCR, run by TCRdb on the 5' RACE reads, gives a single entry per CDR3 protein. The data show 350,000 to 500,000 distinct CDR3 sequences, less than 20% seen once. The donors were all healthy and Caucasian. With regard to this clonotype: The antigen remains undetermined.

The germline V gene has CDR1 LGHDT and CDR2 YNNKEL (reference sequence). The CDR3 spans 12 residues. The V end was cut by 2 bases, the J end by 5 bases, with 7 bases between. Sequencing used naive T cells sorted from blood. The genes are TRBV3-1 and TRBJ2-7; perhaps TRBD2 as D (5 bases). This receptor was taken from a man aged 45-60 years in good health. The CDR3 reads CASSQRADEQYF. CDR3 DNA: TGTGCCAGCAGCCAAAGAGCGGACGAGCAGTACTTC.